Listed below are T cell receptor beta chains from one sample, sequenced in a study of blood T cell repertoires in COVID-19. Profiled with immunoSEQ multiplex PCR; TCRdb holds only in-frame clones, not every one. The sample carries roughly 200,000 clones, around three quarters recorded once. Source material: peripheral blood. The receptors shown here come from a man in his 70s with active or convalescent COVID-19. The CDR3 runs from the conserved cysteine through the conserved F or W. The D gene is left open where the match is weak. Part of the rows lack a size; the others show once, few, many or a class for expanded clones.

size,J,V,D,DNA,CDR3
.,TRBJ1-1,TRBV21-1,.,TGTGCCAGCAGCAAATATTATATTCGGGACAGGGCTAATAGTGAAGCTTTCTTT,CASSKYYIRDRANSEAFF
once,TRBJ2-3,TRBV4-1,TRBD1,TGCGCCAGCAGCCTCTGGGGACAGGCCGGGGATACGCAGTATTTT,CASSLWGQAGDTQYF
.,TRBJ1-2,TRBV24-1,TRBD1,TGTGCCACCAGTGACCGGGACAGTCCCTATGGCTACACCTTC,CATSDRDSPYGYTF
.,TRBJ1-5,TRBV30,.,TGTGCCTGGAGTGTAGATACAGGGAGGGGTCAGCCCCAGCATTTT,CAWSVDTGRGQPQHF
.,TRBJ2-7,TRBV12-3/TRBV12-4,.,TGTGCCAGTAGTAGGGGCTCCTACGAGCAGTACTTC,CASSRGSYEQYF
few,TRBJ1-1,TRBV4-3,.,TGCGCCAGCAGCCAAGTAGCGGGGGCGAACACTGAAGCTTTCTTT,CASSQVAGANTEAFF
.,TRBJ2-1,TRBV5-1,.,TGCGCCAGCAGCTCGAGGCAGGGCCCCCTTAATGAGCAGTTCTTC,CASSSRQGPLNEQFF
.,TRBJ2-3,TRBV2,TRBD2,TGTGCCAGTCGTGGTGGGGGAGGGGGCACAGATACGCAGTATTTT,CASRGGGGGTDTQYF
.,TRBJ1-1,TRBV20-1,TRBD1,TGCAGTGCAAGTAGGAGGGGGCGTGACACTGAAGCTTTCTTT,CSASRRGRDTEAFF
.,TRBJ2-3,TRBV12-3/TRBV12-4,TRBD2,TGTGCCGGTCAGCGGGGCCGCACAGATACGCAGTATTTT,CAGQRGRTDTQYF
.,TRBJ1-5,TRBV5-1,.,TGCGCCAGCAGCTACGGGACTCATAGCAATCAGCCCCAGCATTTT,CASSYGTHSNQPQHF
.,TRBJ2-2,TRBV10-3,.,TGTGCCGCCAAGACAGTACAGGGTGACACCGGGGAGCTGTTTTTT,CAAKTVQGDTGELFF
.,TRBJ2-3,TRBV9,TRBD2,TGTGCCAGCAGCCCCGGGACTAGCGGATACACTAGCACAGATACGCAGTATTTT,CASSPGTSGYTSTDTQYF
.,TRBJ2-1,TRBV30,.,TGTGCCTGGACCCGGACTTACTTCAATGAGCAGTTCTTC,CAWTRTYFNEQFF
.,TRBJ1-2,TRBV4-3,.,TGCGCCAGCAGCCAAGATAGAAGGGGTCGCTACACCTTC,CASSQDRRGRYTF
few,TRBJ2-1,TRBV11-3,.,TGTGCCAGCAGCTATAGCTCCTACAATGAGCAGTTCTTC,CASSYSSYNEQFF
.,TRBJ2-7,TRBV5-1,TRBD1,TGCGCCAGCAGCCATTCCCCGGGACAGGGGTCCTCCGAGCAGTACTTC,CASSHSPGQGSSEQYF
.,TRBJ1-6,TRBV2,TRBD1,TGTGCCAGCGGGACAGGGAATTCACCCCTCCACTTT,CASGTGNSPLHF
few,TRBJ2-7,TRBV7-2,.,TGTGCCAGCAGCTACCAAGGTAGCGACTACGAGCAGTACTTC,CASSYQGSDYEQYF
.,TRBJ1-2,TRBV27,TRBD1,TGTGCCAGCAAACCCGGACAGGGCAATGGCTACACCTTC,CASKPGQGNGYTF
many,TRBJ2-7,TRBV29-1,TRBD1,TGCAGCGTTAAAGGATTTATGAGGGACAGCCCCTACGAGCAGTACTTC,CSVKGFMRDSPYEQYF
.,TRBJ1-3,TRBV4-2,TRBD1,TGTGCCAGCAGCCAGGATACAGGGGGCACTGGAAACACCATATATTTT,CASSQDTGGTGNTIYF
.,TRBJ2-7,TRBV30,.,TGTGCCTGGGATCGGGGAGGGGGCTACGAGCAGTACTTC,CAWDRGGGYEQYF
few,TRBJ2-7,TRBV6-5,TRBD1,TGTGCCAGCAGTTACGCGGGACAGGGTTACGAGCAGTACTTC,CASSYAGQGYEQYF
.,TRBJ2-7,TRBV19,TRBD1,TGTGCCAGTATACCCCCGGGACAGGACGAGCAGTACTTC,CASIPPGQDEQYF
.,TRBJ1-1,TRBV6-5,.,TGTGCCAGCGGCGCCCAAGGGGACACTGAAGCTTTCTTT,CASGAQGDTEAFF
few,TRBJ2-7,TRBV6-1,TRBD2,TGTGCCAGCAGTGAAGACGGGGCGGGAGAACCTTACTACGAGCAGTACTTC,CASSEDGAGEPYYEQYF
.,TRBJ2-1,TRBV6-1,.,TGTGCCAGCAGTGAACAGGGTAGACTTAACAATGAGCAGTTCTTC,CASSEQGRLNNEQFF
once,TRBJ2-7,TRBV5-1,TRBD1,TGCGCCAGCAGCTCGGACAGGGCCCTCTTCTACGAGCAGTACTTC,CASSSDRALFYEQYF
.,TRBJ1-2,TRBV6-2/TRBV6-3,.,TGTGCCAGCAGCGATCAGGGTCAGGGCTATGGCTACACCTTC,CASSDQGQGYGYTF
.,TRBJ2-5,TRBV7-2,.,TGTGCCAGCAGCTTCGGGAGCTCGGAGACCCAGTACTTC,CASSFGSSETQYF
many,TRBJ1-4,TRBV7-9,.,TGTGCCAGCAGCCTACAGTCAACTAATGAAAAACTGTTTTTT,CASSLQSTNEKLFF
.,TRBJ2-6,TRBV14,.,TGTGCCAGCAGCCAAAGAGTGGGGCTTAGCGGATCTGGGGCCAACGTCCTGACTTTC,CASSQRVGLSGSGANVLTF
.,TRBJ2-2,TRBV2,TRBD2,TGTGCCAGCAGGGTGCTAGCGGGATCCACCGGGGAGCTGTTTTTT,CASRVLAGSTGELFF
.,TRBJ1-5,TRBV29-1,.,TGCAGCGTTGGCGACAATCAGCCCCAGCATTTT,CSVGDNQPQHF
.,TRBJ2-2,TRBV7-9,TRBD1,TGTGCCAGCAGCTCAGACAGGGACACCGGGGAGCTGTTTTTT,CASSSDRDTGELFF
.,TRBJ1-1,TRBV20-1,TRBD1,TGCAGTGCTAGTAAAATGGCACAGGGGGCTAACACTGAAGCTTTCTTT,CSASKMAQGANTEAFF
.,TRBJ1-2,TRBV9,.,TGTGCCAGCAGCGTAGCAGGGGCTAACTATGGCTACACCTTC,CASSVAGANYGYTF
.,TRBJ1-1,TRBV5-1,TRBD1,TGCGCCAGCAGCCCGGAATACAGGGGGAGGGCTGAAGCTTTCTTT,CASSPEYRGRAEAFF
.,TRBJ1-1,TRBV25-1,.,TGTGCCAGCAGTGAAAGGGGAGGCACTGAAGCTTTCTTT,CASSERGGTEAFF
.,TRBJ2-1,TRBV11-3,TRBD2,TGTGCCAGCAGCTTACTCGCTAGCGGGAGTGAGCAGTTCTTC,CASSLLASGSEQFF
.,TRBJ1-1,TRBV19,TRBD1,TGTGCCAGTTCAGGGGGGACTGAAGCTTTCTTT,CASSGGTEAFF
.,TRBJ2-7,TRBV30,TRBD2,TGTGCCTGGAGTCCCCCGCTAGCGGTCATGAACTACGAGCAGTACTTC,CAWSPPLAVMNYEQYF
.,TRBJ1-4,TRBV19,TRBD1,TGTGCCAGTAGTACACAATCAGGGGGCGATGAAAAACTGTTTTTT,CASSTQSGGDEKLFF
.,TRBJ1-4,TRBV5-1,TRBD1,TGCGCCAGCAGCCAGGGACAGGTGGCTAATGAAAAACTGTTTTTT,CASSQGQVANEKLFF
once,TRBJ2-7,TRBV13,TRBD2,TGTGCCAGCAGCTCCTGGGGTCGAGCGGGAGGCTACGAGCAGTACTTC,CASSSWGRAGGYEQYF
.,TRBJ2-2,TRBV2,.,TGTGCCAGCAGTGAATTTACGGGGGAGAACACCGGGGAGCTGTTTTTT,CASSEFTGENTGELFF
.,TRBJ2-1,TRBV30,TRBD2,TGTGCCTGGAGTGTAGATATAAGCGGGGGGGCCTCCCGTTACAATGAGCAGTTCTTC,CAWSVDISGGASRYNEQFF
.,TRBJ2-3,TRBV5-4,.,TGTGCCAGCAGCTTGGCCAAGGTCGGGAGCACAGATACGCAGTATTTT,CASSLAKVGSTDTQYF
.,TRBJ1-2,TRBV6-2/TRBV6-3,.,TGTGCCAGCAGTTACTCCTCCCAGGGCAATGGCTACACCTTC,CASSYSSQGNGYTF
many,TRBJ2-1,TRBV7-3,TRBD2,TGTGCCAGCAGCCCCCGACTAGCGGCTTACAATGAGCAGTTCTTC,CASSPRLAAYNEQFF
.,TRBJ1-2,TRBV30,TRBD1,TGTGCCTGGAGTGGGACAGGGAGACATGGCTACACCTTC,CAWSGTGRHGYTF